This T cell receptor (beta chain) was captured by sequencing in a study of blood T cell repertoires in COVID-19. Study at large: Material from acute and convalescent COVID-19 was sourced from the United States, Italy and Spain. The analysed material was cDNA or gDNA that came from T cells, B-cell-depleted T cells, or PBMCs.

This clone has just a few counts. The V gene end was trimmed by 2 bases and the J gene end by 8 bases; junction bases not matched to a gene: 6. Germline V gene lookup returns CDR1 SGHRS and CDR2 YFSETQ. The CDR3 loop spans 14 amino acids. Libraries were prepared by immunoSEQ multiplex PCR; TCRdb keeps only in-frame clonotypes and omits some of them. The repertoire includes about 16,000 clones, about 91% of them detected once, and about 9% sits in the top ten. The sample comprised peripheral blood. This chain joins TRBV5-1 and TRBJ1-5; TRBD1 matches 8 bases. The source is a human donor in a cohort sampled during active COVID-19. The CDR3 coding sequence is TGCGCCAGCAGCTTAGGACAGGGTGAGAAGCCCCAGCATTTT. Protein sequence: CASSLGQGEKPQHF.